Given below is one TCR beta chain in context. The antigen remains undetermined. A J-beta primer mix and a sample-barcoded 5' primer were used in a second PCR of about 6 to 12 cycles. From the 5' RACE reads, TCRdb called clonotypes with MiXCR, one entry per CDR3 protein. The sample lists about a million distinct CDR3 sequences; about 51% were seen once. The data are from a study of blood T cells in healthy people across ages. The study's findings and limits: The study lacked donor CMV status, which possibly confounded expanded clonotype changes. Leaving the PBMCs unsorted stopped any conclusive comparison of naive versus antigen-experienced cells.

This CDR3 region has 14 residues. Germline V gene lookup returns CDR1 DFQATT and CDR2 SNEGSKA (reference sequence). After removal of 3 bases from V and 0 bases from J, the junction contained 4 bases not matched to a gene. The chain has TRBV20-1 and TRBJ1-2; 7 bases fit TRBD1. Sequencing used blood. This receptor was obtained from a woman aged 60-70 years in good health. The CDR3 reads CSARDRPSNYGYTF. The CDR3 DNA reads TGCAGTGCTAGGGACAGGCCCTCTAACTATGGCTACACCTTC.